A selection of T cell receptor beta chains follows, all from one sample in a study of beta chain features in type 1 diabetes. Libraries were prepared by immunoSEQ multiplex PCR; TCRdb keeps only in-frame clonotypes and omits some of them. The data contain 200,000 to 300,000 clones, around 26% of them seen just once; the ten biggest clones take up around 4%. Sequencing was done on a sample of central memory CD4+ T cells from blood. The source of these receptors is a man aged 25 to 40 in good health. The CDR3 runs from the conserved cysteine through the conserved F or W. Each record gives: V gene, J gene, clone size, D gene, CDR3 DNA, CDR3 protein. D genes are given only for firm matches. Not all rows give a size; the values are once, few, many and, for expanded clones, a class.

TRBV11-2	TRBJ1-4	NA	NA	TGTGCCAGCAGCTCCAGGCTATCTGCAACTAATGAAAAACTGTTTTTT	CASSSRLSATNEKLFF
TRBV6-1	TRBJ2-7	few	NA	TGTGCCAGCAGCCGGGACGGAACCTACGAGCAGTACTTC	CASSRDGTYEQYF
TRBV4-3	TRBJ2-5	NA	TRBD2	TGCGCCAGCAGCCATAGCGGGACGGCCCCAGAAGAGACCCAGTACTTC	CASSHSGTAPEETQYF
TRBV30	TRBJ2-2	NA	NA	TGTGCCTGGAGTGAAATAGGGACGGTCACCGGGGAGCTGTTTTTT	CAWSEIGTVTGELFF
TRBV29-1	TRBJ2-2	NA	NA	TGCAGCTACACAGAGCACACCGGGGAGCTGTTTTTT	CSYTEHTGELFF
TRBV7-9	TRBJ2-6	many	NA	TGTGCCAGCAGCTTATCGGCGGCCGGGGCCAACGTCCTGACTTTC	CASSLSAAGANVLTF
TRBV4-2	TRBJ2-7	NA	TRBD1	TGTGCCAGCAGCCAAGGGACAGGGGCGGGGGAGCAGTACTTC	CASSQGTGAGEQYF
TRBV29-1	TRBJ2-1	few	TRBD1	TGCAGCGTGAACCCAGGGGGCGTTGAGCAGTTCTTC	CSVNPGGVEQFF
TRBV18	TRBJ2-1	NA	TRBD2	TGTGCCAGCTCACCAAGGACTAGCGGCGACTACAATGAGCAGTTCTTC	CASSPRTSGDYNEQFF
TRBV7-2	TRBJ2-7	NA	NA	TGTGCCAGCAGCCCAGACAGAGAGCAGTACTTC	CASSPDREQYF
TRBV6-5	TRBJ2-7	NA	TRBD1	TGTGCCAGCAGTTACTCCGGGACAGGGGGCTACGAGCAGTACTTC	CASSYSGTGGYEQYF
TRBV11-2	TRBJ2-1	NA	TRBD2	TGTGCCAGCACCCAGGGACTAGCGGGAAGATACAATGAGCAGTTCTTC	CASTQGLAGRYNEQFF
TRBV7-2	TRBJ1-5	NA	NA	TGTGCCAGCAGCTCCGCGGGCAGCAACCTCGATCAGCCCCAGCATTTT	CASSSAGSNLDQPQHF
TRBV28	TRBJ1-5	few	TRBD1	TGTGCCAGCAGCCCAACAGGGGCAGGGCAGCCCCAGCATTTT	CASSPTGAGQPQHF
TRBV6-5	TRBJ2-5	NA	NA	TGTGCCAGCAGTTACAGGGGTCACGGAGAGACCCAGTACTTC	CASSYRGHGETQYF
TRBV30	TRBJ2-3	NA	TRBD2	TGTGCCTGGAGTGTACGGCGGGGGAGCACAGATACGCAGTATTTT	CAWSVRRGSTDTQYF
TRBV30	TRBJ2-1	NA	NA	TGTGCCTGGGGCCCCGGGGGCGAGCAGTTCTTC	CAWGPGGEQFF